This T cell receptor beta chain originates from a study of regulatory T cells in long-lasting Graves disease. Time point here: newly diagnosed GD, antithyroid drugs for less than 3 months. Researchers made the TCR library from RNA that was extracted from PBMCs. From each patient, around 8.9 milliliters of peripheral blood was drawn and collected into an EDTA anticoagulant tube. To make TCR beta libraries, researchers used iRepertoire HTBI primers and Arm-PCR of CDR3 regions. TCRdb itself ran the multiplex PCR reads through MiXCR, one entry per CDR3 protein. The sample shows some 600,000 distinct CDR3 sequences, 15% to 20% of them seen only once. CDR1 is SGHNT, CDR2 YENEEA, per germline. V dropped 3 bases and J dropped 2; count of bases not matched to a gene: 4. The CDR3 totals 15 residues. These data also formed part of another study, on T cells in Graves' hyperthyroidism and ophthalmopathy. From that paper: The TCR CDR3 first-round RT-PCR relied on the HTBI primer set.

This rearrangement joins TRBV11-3 to TRBJ2-3, with 8 bases that match TRBD2. The input for sequencing was peripheral blood mononuclear cells (PBMCs), taken at new diagnosis, from a patient treated with antithyroid drugs. The clonotype comes from a young man with Graves disease. This CDR3 is CASSFGAGVTDTQYF. CDR3 sequence (DNA): TGTGCCAGCAGCTTTGGAGCGGGAGTCACAGATACGCAGTATTTT.